The 13 T cell receptor beta chains given below trace back to one sample, sequenced in a study of blood T cell repertoires in COVID-19. Produced via immunoSEQ multiplex PCR; TCRdb's table is partial and in-frame only. This sample has tens of thousands of clones, with approximately 86% found just once. Material: peripheral blood. Receptors were obtained from a human donor in a cohort sampled during active COVID-19.

The chain couples TRBV2 to TRBJ1-1; TRBD1 matches 9 bases. There are 16 residues in the CDR3. The V gene's germline CDR1 is SNHLY and CDR2 FYNNEI. J gave up 7 bases and V 1 base, and 10 bases lay outside the gene matches. CDR3 sequence reads: CASSEGRTGALGEAFF. As DNA, the CDR3 is TGTGCCAGCAGTGAAGGGCGGACAGGGGCCTTGGGTGAAGCTTTCTTT.

For the CDR3, the DNA is TGTGCCAGCAGTCAAAGACAGGAGAGAAACACCATATATTTT. This sequence encodes CASSQRQERNTIYF. J is TRBJ1-3 and V is TRBV6-5; a possible D gene is TRBD1 (6 bases). The CDR3 runs 14 residues. CDR1 and CDR2 (germline): MNHEY, SVGAGI. V was pared by 5 bases and J by 5 bases, with 13 bases between.

CDR3 amino acids: CASSYSPDTSTDTQYF. CDR3 nucleotides: TGTGCCAGCAGTTACTCGCCAGACACTAGCACAGATACGCAGTATTTT. This rearrangement joins TRBV6-6 to TRBJ2-3; unclear D gene. Germline CDR1 is MNHNY and CDR2 is SVGAGI (reference sequence). This CDR3 comprises 16 residues. V lost 0 bases and J 0 bases, leaving 10 bases between the germline ends.

The rearrangement links TRBV18 to TRBJ2-3; D perhaps matches TRBD1 (6 bases). The CDR3 is 14 amino acids. V gave up 3 bases and J gave up 0 bases, with 7 bases separating them. CDR1 is KGHSH and CDR2 is LQKENI in the germline V gene. CDR3 nucleotides: TGTGCCAGCTCACCGGGGGCAAGCACAGATACGCAGTATTTT. Translating it yields CASSPGASTDTQYF.

The J gene is TRBJ2-3, the V gene TRBV6-2 or TRBV6-3; the match to TRBD2 covers 8 bases. Per the germline V gene, CDR1 is MNHEY and CDR2 is SVGEGT. J was trimmed by 0 bases and V by 5 bases; bases with no gene match: 4. This CDR3 spans 15 amino acids. The CDR3 DNA reads as TGTGCCAGCAGTCCCAGCGGGGGCAGCACAGATACGCAGTATTTT. Protein product: CASSPSGGSTDTQYF.

The chain recombines TRBV5-6 with TRBJ2-5; 14 nucleotides match TRBD2. CDR1 and CDR2 (germline): SGHDT, YYEEEE. The CDR3 runs to 19 residues. With 4 bases clipped from V and 5 bases from J, the junction kept 16 bases outside the gene matches. CDR3 in DNA: TGTGCCAGCAGCCAGAGAAGGCCCCTGACTAGCGGGAGGGGGGAGACCCAGTACTTC. It specifies CASSQRRPLTSGRGETQYF.

The V call is TRBV9, the J call TRBJ2-1, with D maybe TRBD2 (6 bases). From germline, CDR1 is SGDLS and CDR2 YYNGEE. V dropped 0 bases and J dropped 3 bases, with 10 bases sitting between them. This CDR3 is built from 15 residues. The CDR3 DNA reads as TGTGCCAGCAGCGTAGAAGGACTAAGCTACAATGAGCAGTTCTTC. The encoded protein is CASSVEGLSYNEQFF.

The V and J genes are TRBV4-3 and TRBJ2-1; D perhaps matches TRBD1 (6 bases). Germline V gene lookup returns CDR1 LGHNA and CDR2 YSLEER. Trimming pared 1 base from V and 8 bases from J, leaving 12 bases between. The CDR3 covers 14 residues. CDR3 in amino acids: CASSQARGSYEQFF. DNA of the CDR3: TGCGCCAGCAGCCAAGCAAGGGGGTCGTATGAGCAGTTCTTC.

The chain uses TRBV30 and TRBJ1-4; 7 bases fit TRBD1. Per germline, CDR1 GTSNPN and CDR2 SVGIG (reference sequence). The CDR3 consists of 17 residues. After removal of 6 bases from V and 0 bases from J, the junction contained 13 bases not matched to a gene. CDR3 in amino acids: CACGLGQDFATNEKLFF. The CDR3 DNA follows: TGTGCCTGTGGCCTAGGACAGGACTTTGCAACTAATGAAAAACTGTTTTTT.

V usage is TRBV12-3 or TRBV12-4 and J usage is TRBJ1-1, with TRBD1 identical over 7 bases. The CDR3 sequence is 13 residues long. The J segment lost 8 bases and the V segment lost 3 bases, leaving 6 bases of the junction unmatched. CDR3 sequence: CASSLDRPLEAFF. In DNA form, the CDR3 reads TGTGCCAGCAGTTTGGACAGGCCGTTAGAAGCTTTCTTT.

The chain is built from TRBV7-3 and TRBJ2-6; D gene ambiguous. Trimming shortened V by 5 bases and J by 0 bases, and 8 bases separated the two germline ends. The CDR3 contains 15 residues. Germline CDR1 is SGHTA and CDR2 is FQGTGA. CDR3: CASSPPSSGANVLTF. In DNA, the CDR3 is TGTGCCAGCAGCCCTCCGAGCTCTGGGGCCAACGTCCTGACTTTC.

The rearrangement uses TRBV4-1 and TRBJ2-7; 10 nucleotides agree with TRBD1. Trimming removed 4 bases from V and 0 bases from J; junction bases left unmatched: 6. The CDR3 loop spans 16 amino acids. In germline, CDR1 is MGHRA, CDR2 YSYEKL. The CDR3 bases are TGCGCCAGCAGCCGAGGGACAGGGGTAAGCTCCTACGAGCAGTACTTC. It yields the protein CASSRGTGVSSYEQYF.

In this sample, this clone turned up once. V is TRBV18 and J is TRBJ2-3; possibly TRBD2 for D (5 bases). The CDR3 extends over 15 amino acids. In germline, CDR1 is KGHSH, CDR2 LQKENI. Trimming stripped 1 base from V and 2 bases from J, with 10 bases between. DNA for the CDR3: TGTGCCAGCTCACCACTAAGCGGACCCACAGATACGCAGTATTTT. This gives the protein CASSPLSGPTDTQYF.